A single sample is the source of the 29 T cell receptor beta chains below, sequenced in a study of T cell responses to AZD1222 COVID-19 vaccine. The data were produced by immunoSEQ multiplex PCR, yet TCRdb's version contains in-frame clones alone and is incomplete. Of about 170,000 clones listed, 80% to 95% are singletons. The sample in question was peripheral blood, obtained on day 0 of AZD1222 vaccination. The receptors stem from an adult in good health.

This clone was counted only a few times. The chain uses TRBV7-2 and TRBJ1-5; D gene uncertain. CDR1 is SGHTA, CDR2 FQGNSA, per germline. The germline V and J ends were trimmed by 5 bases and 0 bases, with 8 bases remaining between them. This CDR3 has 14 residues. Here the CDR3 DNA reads TGTGCCAGCAGCGCCCGGGGTAGCAATCAGCCCCAGCATTTT. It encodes CASSARGSNQPQHF. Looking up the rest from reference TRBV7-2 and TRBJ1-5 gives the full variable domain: GAGVSQSPSNKVTEKGKDVELRCDPISGHTALYWYRQSLGQGLEFLIYFQGNSAPDKSGLPSDRFSAERTGGSVSTLTIQRTQQEDSAVYLCASSARGSNQPQHFGDGTRLSIL.

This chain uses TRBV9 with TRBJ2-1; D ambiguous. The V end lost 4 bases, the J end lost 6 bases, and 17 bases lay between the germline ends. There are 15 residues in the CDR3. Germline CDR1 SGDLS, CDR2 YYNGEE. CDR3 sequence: CASSPRRTTSNEQFF. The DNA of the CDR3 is TGTGCCAGCAGCCCCCGACGGACGACCAGCAATGAGCAGTTCTTC.

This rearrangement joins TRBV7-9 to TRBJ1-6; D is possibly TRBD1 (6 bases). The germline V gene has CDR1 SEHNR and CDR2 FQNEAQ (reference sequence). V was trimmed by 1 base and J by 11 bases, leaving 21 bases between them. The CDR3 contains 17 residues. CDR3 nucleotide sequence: TGTGCCAGCAGCTTAGAGGCGGGGGCCGCCTTAAGGACACCCCTCCACTTT. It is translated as CASSLEAGAALRTPLHF.

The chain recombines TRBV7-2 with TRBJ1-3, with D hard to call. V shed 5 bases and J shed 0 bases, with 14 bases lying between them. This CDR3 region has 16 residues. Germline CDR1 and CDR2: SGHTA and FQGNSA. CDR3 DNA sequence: TGTGCCAGCAGCCCCGGGTGGGGTAGCTCTGGAAACACCATATATTTT. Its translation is CASSPGWGSSGNTIYF.

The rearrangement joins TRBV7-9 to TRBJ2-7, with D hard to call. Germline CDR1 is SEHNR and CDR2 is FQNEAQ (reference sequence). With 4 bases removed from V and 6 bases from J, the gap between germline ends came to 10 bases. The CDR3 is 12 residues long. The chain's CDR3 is CASSYQQIEQYF. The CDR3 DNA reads TGTGCCAGCAGCTATCAGCAGATCGAGCAGTACTTC.

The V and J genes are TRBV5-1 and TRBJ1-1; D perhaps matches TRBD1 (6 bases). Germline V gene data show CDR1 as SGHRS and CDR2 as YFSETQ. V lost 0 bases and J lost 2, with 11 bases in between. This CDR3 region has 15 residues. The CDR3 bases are TGCGCCAGCAGCTTGGCCGCGACAGGCAACACTGAAGCTTTCTTT. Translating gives CASSLAATGNTEAFF.

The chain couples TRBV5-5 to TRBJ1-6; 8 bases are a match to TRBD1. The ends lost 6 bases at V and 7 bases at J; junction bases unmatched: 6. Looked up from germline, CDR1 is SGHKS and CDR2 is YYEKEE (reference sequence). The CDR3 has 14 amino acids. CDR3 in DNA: TGTGCCAGCACCAAGGACAGGGTAAATTCACCCCTCCACTTT. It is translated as CASTKDRVNSPLHF.

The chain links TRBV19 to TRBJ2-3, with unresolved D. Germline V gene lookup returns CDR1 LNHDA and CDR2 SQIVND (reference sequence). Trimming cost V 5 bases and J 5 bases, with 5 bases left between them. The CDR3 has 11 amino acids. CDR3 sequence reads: CASSVQDTQYF. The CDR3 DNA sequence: TGTGCCAGTAGTGTCCAAGATACGCAGTATTTT.

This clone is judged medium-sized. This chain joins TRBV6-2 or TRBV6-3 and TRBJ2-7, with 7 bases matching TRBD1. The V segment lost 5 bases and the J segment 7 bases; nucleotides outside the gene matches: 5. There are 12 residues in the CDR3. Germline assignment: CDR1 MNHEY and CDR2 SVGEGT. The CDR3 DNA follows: TGTGCCAGCAGTACAGGGGAGCTGGAGCAGTACTTC. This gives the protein CASSTGELEQYF.

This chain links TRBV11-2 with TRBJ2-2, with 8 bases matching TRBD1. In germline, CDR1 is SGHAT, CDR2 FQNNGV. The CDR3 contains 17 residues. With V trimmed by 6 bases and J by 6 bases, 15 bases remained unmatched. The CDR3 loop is CASRDSLRQGLAGELFF. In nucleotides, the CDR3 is TGTGCCAGCAGAGATTCTCTTCGACAGGGGCTTGCCGGGGAGCTGTTTTTT. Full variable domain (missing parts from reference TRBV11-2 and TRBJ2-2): EAGVAQSPRYKIIEKRQSVAFWCNPISGHATLYWYQQILGQGPKLLIQFQNNGVVDDSQLPKDRFSAERLKGVDSTLKIQPAKLEDSAVYLCASRDSLRQGLAGELFFGEGSRLTVL.

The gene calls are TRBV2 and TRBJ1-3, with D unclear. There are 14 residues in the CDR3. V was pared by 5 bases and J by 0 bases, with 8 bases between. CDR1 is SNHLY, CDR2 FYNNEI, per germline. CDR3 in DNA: TGTGCCAGCAGTCAAACAGTCTCTGGAAACACCATATATTTT. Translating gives CASSQTVSGNTIYF. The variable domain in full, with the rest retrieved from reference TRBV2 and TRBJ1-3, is EPEVTQTPSHQVTQMGQEVILRCVPISNHLYFYWYRQILGQKVEFLVSFYNNEISEKSEIFDDQFSVERPDGSNFTLKIRSTKLEDSAMYFCASSQTVSGNTIYFGEGSWLTVV.

CDR3 in amino acids: CAWSSQGTVSPLHF. The CDR3, as DNA: TGTGCCTGGAGTTCCCAGGGAACTGTCTCACCCCTCCACTTT. J is TRBJ1-6 and V is TRBV30, with TRBD1 as a possible D gene (5 bases). Germline CDR1 reads GTSNPN; CDR2 reads SVGIG (reference sequence). The V end was cut by 2 bases, the J end by 10 bases, with 15 bases between. The CDR3 contains 14 residues.

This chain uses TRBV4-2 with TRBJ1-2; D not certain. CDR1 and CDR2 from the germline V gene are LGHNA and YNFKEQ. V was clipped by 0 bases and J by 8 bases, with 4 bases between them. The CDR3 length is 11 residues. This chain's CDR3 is CASSQDSGYTF. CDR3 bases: TGTGCCAGCAGCCAAGATTCGGGCTACACCTTC.

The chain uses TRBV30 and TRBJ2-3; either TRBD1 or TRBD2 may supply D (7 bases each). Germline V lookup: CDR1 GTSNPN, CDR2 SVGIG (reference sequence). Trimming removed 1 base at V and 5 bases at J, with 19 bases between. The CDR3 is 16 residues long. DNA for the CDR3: TGTGCCTGGAGTGAGTGGGGGAGGGGGCAGGGAGATACGCAGTATTTT. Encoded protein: CAWSEWGRGQGDTQYF.

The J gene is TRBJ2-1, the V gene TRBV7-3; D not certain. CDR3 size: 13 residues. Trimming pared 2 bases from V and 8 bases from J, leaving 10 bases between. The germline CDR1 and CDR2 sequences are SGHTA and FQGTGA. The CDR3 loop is CASSLAHGHEQFF. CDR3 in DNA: TGTGCCAGCAGCTTAGCCCACGGCCATGAGCAGTTCTTC.

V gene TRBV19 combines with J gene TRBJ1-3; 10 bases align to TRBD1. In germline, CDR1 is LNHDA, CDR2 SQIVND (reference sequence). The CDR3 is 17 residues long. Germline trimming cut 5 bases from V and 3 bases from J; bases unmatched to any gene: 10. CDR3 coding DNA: TGTGCCAGTAGTCCTACCCTCGGGACAGGGGATGGAAACACCATATATTTT. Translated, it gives CASSPTLGTGDGNTIYF.

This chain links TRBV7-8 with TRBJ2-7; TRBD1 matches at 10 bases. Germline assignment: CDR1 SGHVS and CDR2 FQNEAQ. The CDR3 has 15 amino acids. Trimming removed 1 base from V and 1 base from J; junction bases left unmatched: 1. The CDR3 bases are TGTGCCAGCAGCTTAGAGGGACAGGGGTCCTACGAGCAGTACTTC. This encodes CASSLEGQGSYEQYF.

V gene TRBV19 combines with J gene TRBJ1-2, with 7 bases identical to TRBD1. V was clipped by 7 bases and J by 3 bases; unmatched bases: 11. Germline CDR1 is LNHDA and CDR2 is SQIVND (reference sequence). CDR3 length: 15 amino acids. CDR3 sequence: CASTDPGTAHYGYTF. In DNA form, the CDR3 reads TGTGCCAGTACCGATCCTGGGACAGCTCACTATGGCTACACCTTC.

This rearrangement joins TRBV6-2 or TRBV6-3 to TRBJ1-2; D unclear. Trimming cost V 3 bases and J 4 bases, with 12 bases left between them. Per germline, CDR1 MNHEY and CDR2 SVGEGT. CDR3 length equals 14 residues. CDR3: CASSYGWSFYGYTF. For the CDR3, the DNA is TGTGCCAGCAGTTATGGGTGGAGCTTCTATGGCTACACCTTC.

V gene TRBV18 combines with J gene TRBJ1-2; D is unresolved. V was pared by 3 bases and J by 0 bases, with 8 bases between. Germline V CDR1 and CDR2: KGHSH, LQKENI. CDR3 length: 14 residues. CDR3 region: CASSPSGANYGYTF. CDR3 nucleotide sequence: TGTGCCAGCTCACCGTCCGGGGCTAACTATGGCTACACCTTC.

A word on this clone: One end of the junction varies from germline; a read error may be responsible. CDR3 residues: CSWVGNRGGEPFF. As DNA, the CDR3 is TGCAGCTGGGTGGGTAACAGGGGAGGTGAACCTTTCTTT. This chain joins TRBV29-1 and TRBJ1-1, with TRBD1 matching 7 bases. The CDR3 loop spans 13 amino acids. Germline values: CDR1 SQVTM, CDR2 ANQGSEA. The complete variable domain, with remaining parts taken from reference TRBV29-1 and TRBJ1-1, reads SAVISQKPSRDICQRGTSLTIQCQVDSQVTMMFWYRQQPGQSLTLIATANQGSEATYESGFVIDKFPISRPNLTFSTLTVSNMSPEDSSIYLCSWVGNRGGEPFFGQGTRLTVV.

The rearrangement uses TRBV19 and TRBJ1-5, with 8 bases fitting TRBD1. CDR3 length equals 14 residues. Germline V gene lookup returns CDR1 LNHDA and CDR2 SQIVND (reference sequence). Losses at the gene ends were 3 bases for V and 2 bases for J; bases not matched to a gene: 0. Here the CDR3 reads CASSMGQGNQPQHF. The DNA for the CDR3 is TGTGCCAGTAGTATGGGACAGGGCAATCAGCCCCAGCATTTT. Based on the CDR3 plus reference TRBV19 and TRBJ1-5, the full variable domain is DGGITQSPKYLFRKEGQNVTLSCEQNLNHDAMYWYRQDPGQGLRLIYYSQIVNDFQKGDIAEGYSVSREKKESFPLTVTSAQKNPTAFYLCASSMGQGNQPQHFGDGTRLSIL.

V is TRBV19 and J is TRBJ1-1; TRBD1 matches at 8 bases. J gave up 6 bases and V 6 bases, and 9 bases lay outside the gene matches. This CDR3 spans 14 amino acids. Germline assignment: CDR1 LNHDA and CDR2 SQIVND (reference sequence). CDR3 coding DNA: TGTGCCAGTAGCCCGACAGGGGTAAGGTCTGAAGCTTTCTTT. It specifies CASSPTGVRSEAFF.

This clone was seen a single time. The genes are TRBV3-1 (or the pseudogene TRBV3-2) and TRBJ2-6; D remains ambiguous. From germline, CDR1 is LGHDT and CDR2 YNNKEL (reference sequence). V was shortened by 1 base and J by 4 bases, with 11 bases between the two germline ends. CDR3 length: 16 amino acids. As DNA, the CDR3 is TGTGCCAGCAGCCAAGTGGCAGGCTTCGGGGCCAACGTCCTGACTTTC. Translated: CASSQVAGFGANVLTF.

The CDR3 nucleotides read TGCGCCAGCAGCCAAGATGCACGGACGTTCGCCAGAGATACGCAGTATTTT. It encodes CASSQDARTFARDTQYF. This chain connects TRBV4-3 to TRBJ2-3; D remains unclear. Germline-derived CDR1 and CDR2 are LGHNA and YSLEER. The CDR3 sequence is 17 residues long. V lost 0 bases and J 5 bases, leaving 18 bases between the germline ends.

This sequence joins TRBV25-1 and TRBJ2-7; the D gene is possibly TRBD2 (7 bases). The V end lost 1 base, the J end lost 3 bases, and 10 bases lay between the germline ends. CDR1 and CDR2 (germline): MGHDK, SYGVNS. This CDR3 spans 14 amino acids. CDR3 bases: TGTGCCAGCAGTGAATTAGGGGGGGGCTACGAGCAGTACTTC. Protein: CASSELGGGYEQYF.

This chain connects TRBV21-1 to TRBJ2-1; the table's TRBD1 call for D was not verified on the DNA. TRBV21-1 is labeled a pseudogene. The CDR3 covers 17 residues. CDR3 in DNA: TGTGCCAGCAGCAAAGTGGGGGGACAGGGGGTATACAATGAGCAGTTCTTC. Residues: CASSKVGGQGVYNEQFF.

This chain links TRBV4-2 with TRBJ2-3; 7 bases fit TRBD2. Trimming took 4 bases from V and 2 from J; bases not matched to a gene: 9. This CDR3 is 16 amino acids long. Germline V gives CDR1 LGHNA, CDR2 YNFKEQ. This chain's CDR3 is CASSLQGRANTDTQYF. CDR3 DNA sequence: TGTGCCAGCAGCCTGCAAGGGAGGGCCAACACAGATACGCAGTATTTT.

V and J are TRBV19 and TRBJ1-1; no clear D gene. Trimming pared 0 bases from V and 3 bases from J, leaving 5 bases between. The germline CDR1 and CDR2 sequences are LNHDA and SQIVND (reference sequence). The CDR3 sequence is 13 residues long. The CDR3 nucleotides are TGTGCCAGTAGTATAGAACTGGACACTGAAGCTTTCTTT. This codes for CASSIELDTEAFF. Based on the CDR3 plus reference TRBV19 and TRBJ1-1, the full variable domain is DGGITQSPKYLFRKEGQNVTLSCEQNLNHDAMYWYRQDPGQGLRLIYYSQIVNDFQKGDIAEGYSVSREKKESFPLTVTSAQKNPTAFYLCASSIELDTEAFFGQGTRLTVV.